These 2 T cell receptor beta chains originate from one sample sequenced in a study of blood T cells in healthy people across ages. Using a J-beta primer mix together with a sample-barcoded 5' primer, a second PCR was run for roughly 6 to 12 cycles. TCRdb recomputed calls from the 5' RACE reads with MiXCR, one row per CDR3 protein. Of approximately 680,000 distinct CDR3 sequences in the sample, roughly 32% were seen once. Material for sequencing was blood. The receptors here all came from a woman of 80 years or more in good health.

This clonotype was detected many times. The V call is TRBV9, the J call TRBJ2-7; D ambiguous. CDR3 length: 13 residues. V was trimmed by 4 bases and J by 6 bases, leaving 14 bases between them. Germline V CDR1 and CDR2: SGDLS, YYNGEE. The CDR3 DNA is TGTGCCAGCAGCCCTTTGGGGAAGTCCGAGCAGTACTTC. Protein sequence: CASSPLGKSEQYF.

To note about this clonotype: This clone may be a read error of a much larger clone one base away. This rearrangement joins TRBV18 to TRBJ2-4; possibly TRBD1 or TRBD2 for D (5 bases each). With the DNA end fitting TRBJ2-5 better, the J assignment may be wrong. The CDR3 consists of 13 residues. In germline, CDR1 is KGHSH, CDR2 LQKENI. This CDR3 reads CVSSPQVGQTQYF. CDR3 DNA sequence: TGTGTCAGCTCACCCCAGGTGGGACAGACCCAGTACTTC.